A single T cell receptor (beta chain) is shown here with its context. Which antigen it targets is not known. The input lacks base qualities; no much larger clone sits a single base away. Each collaborating institution followed its own protocols to collect whole blood in K2EDTA tubes. For TCRbeta analysis, collaborators shipped samples in one of three forms: frozen whole blood, isolated PBMCs, or DNA extracted from either of those sample types. CDR1 and CDR2 (SGDLS, YYNGEE) derive from the germline V gene. At the junction V is shortened by 6 bases and J by 4 bases, with 13 bases in between. The CDR3 sequence holds 13 residues, the cysteine and phenylalanine included. Only CDR3 DNA is held: 39 bases, read in frame from base 1. This entry belongs to a study of blood T cell repertoires in COVID-19 (dated by TCRdb to about 2020). Background for the entire study: Collaborator samples came from the United States, Italy and Spain and covered acute and convalescent phases of COVID-19. Where available, HLA class I and class II types were taken from metadata supplied by the sample provider and were not determined by assay-based typing. The material from the prospective study consisted of cDNA or gDNA derived from T cells, B-cell-depleted T cells, or PBMCs. Samples came from the ongoing ImmuneRACE study (first 160 participants) plus 1,254 subjects from 6 global collaborators. The repertoires were released in a freely available public database intended as a resource for research on the immune response to SARS-CoV-2. Deeply sampled blood TCRbeta repertoires from subjects exposed to, actively infected with, or recovered from COVID-19 were included in the dataset. Nearly every sample came with metadata listing a de-identified subject ID, COVID-19 status, age in years and sex.

The full study reports these points: Clinical and demographic metadata were provided uncurated, with the amount varying by source and participant.

The immunoSEQ Assay, a bias-controlled multiplex PCR, was used to amplify TCRbeta CDR3 regions from genomic DNA. The paper's data handling went like this. The number of nucleated cells in each sample was estimated by amplification of reference gene primers within the assay. Sequence reads were collapsed and filtered to measure the absolute abundance of every unique TCRbeta CDR3 rearrangement. For each sample, productive Simpson clonality was calculated as the square root of Simpson's diversity index over productive rearrangements. Drawn from immuneACCESS, this table holds only the in-frame rearrangements with V and J called that TCRdb kept. Clones are partly lost; checked studies trace under half to an unresolved V gene and leave the rest unexplained. Clone size and V and J calls were adopted from that table, with D and trimming inferred from the DNA. The table for this sample lists approximately 300,000 clones; about 82% of them were counted only once. The ten biggest clones cover around 4% of the sample.

The V and J segments used are TRBV9 and TRBJ1-1; the D gene is unclear. The source material was peripheral blood. The TCR was taken from a woman between 45 and 60 years old with active or convalescent COVID-19. The DNA sequence follows: TGTGCCAGCACACCTACCTCAGGCACTGAAGCTTTCTTT. Its coded protein is CASTPTSGTEAFF.